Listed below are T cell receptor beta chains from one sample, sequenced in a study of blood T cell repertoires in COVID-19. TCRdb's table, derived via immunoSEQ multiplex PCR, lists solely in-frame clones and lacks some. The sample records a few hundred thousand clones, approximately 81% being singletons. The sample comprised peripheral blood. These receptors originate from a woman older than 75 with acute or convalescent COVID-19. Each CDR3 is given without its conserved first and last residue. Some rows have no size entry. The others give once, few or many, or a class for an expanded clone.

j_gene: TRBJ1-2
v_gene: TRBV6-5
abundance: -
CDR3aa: ASTPSRGLFGYT

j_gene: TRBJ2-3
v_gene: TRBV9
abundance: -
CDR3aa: ASSVGGASGSPDTQY

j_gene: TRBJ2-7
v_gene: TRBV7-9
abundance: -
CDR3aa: ASSYLDRSYEQY

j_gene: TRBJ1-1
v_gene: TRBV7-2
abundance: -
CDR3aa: ASSVAGGVGAEAF

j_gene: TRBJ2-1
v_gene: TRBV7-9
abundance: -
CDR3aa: ASRGTSNEQF

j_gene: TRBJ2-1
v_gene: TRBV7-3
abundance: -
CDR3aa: ASSLTGVADYNEQF

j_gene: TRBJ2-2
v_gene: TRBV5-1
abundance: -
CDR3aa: ASSPKDEGDTGELF

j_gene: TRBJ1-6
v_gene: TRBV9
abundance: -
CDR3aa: ASSPDGGSSYNSPLH

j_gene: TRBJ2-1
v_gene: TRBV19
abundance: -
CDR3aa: ASSISLAGRFGNEQF

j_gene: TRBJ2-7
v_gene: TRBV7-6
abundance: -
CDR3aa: ASSLVSRGGLYEQY

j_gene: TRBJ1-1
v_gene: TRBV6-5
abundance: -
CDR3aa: ASCRTGRTEAF

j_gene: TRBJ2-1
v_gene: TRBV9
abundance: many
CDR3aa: ASSPRARTSGGPSSYNEQF

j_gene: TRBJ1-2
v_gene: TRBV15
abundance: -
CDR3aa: ATSRNGQRGYT

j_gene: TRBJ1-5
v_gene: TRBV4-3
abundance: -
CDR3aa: ASSQGHSNQPQH

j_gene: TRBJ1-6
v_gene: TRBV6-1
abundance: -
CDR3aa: ASSEAGNSPLH

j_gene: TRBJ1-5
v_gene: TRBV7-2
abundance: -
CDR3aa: ASSLEEGRDQPQH

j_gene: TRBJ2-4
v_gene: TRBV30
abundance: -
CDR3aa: AWGRGVAKNIQY

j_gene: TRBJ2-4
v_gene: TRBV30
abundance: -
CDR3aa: AWSRDSLAKNIQY

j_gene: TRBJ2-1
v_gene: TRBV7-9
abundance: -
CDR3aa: ASSLGLADNEQF

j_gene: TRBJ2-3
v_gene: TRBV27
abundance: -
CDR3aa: ASLRWQGADTQY

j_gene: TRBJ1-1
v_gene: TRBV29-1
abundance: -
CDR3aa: SGQGQATEAF

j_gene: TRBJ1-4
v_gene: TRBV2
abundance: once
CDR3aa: ASSVTGGHEKLF

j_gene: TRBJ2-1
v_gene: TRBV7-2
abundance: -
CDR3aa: ASSQDRANEQF

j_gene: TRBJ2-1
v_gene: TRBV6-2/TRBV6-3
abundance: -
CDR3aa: ASSYLSGFYNEQF

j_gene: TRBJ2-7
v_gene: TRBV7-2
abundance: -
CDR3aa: ASSSRDRAYEQY

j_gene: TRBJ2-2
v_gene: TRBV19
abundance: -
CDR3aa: ASSWGGNTGELF

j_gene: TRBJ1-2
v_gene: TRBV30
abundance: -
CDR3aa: AWSVLQGLAGYT

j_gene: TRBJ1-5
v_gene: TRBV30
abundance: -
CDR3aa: AWSTAGGNQPQH

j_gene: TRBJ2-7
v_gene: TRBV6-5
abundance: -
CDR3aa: ASLRGSGLPYEQY

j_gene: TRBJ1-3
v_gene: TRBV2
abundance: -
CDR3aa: ASSEGREGGNTIY